This entry lists 4 T cell receptor beta chains sequenced from one sample in a study of cytomegalovirus exposure and HLA in healthy donors. Primers: 60 Vbeta forward and 13 Jbeta reverse. The data were produced by immunoSEQ multiplex PCR, yet TCRdb's version contains in-frame clones alone and is incomplete. The data contain 100,000 to 150,000 clones, about 70% of them seen just once; the ten biggest clones take up around 13%. The source material was PBMCs. These receptors were obtained from a woman aged 55-70 years in good health and CMV-seropositive.

This clone was seen just once. At one end, the junction sequence differs from germline, possibly due to a read error. The chain is built from TRBV9 and TRBJ1-1, with no clear D. Germline-derived CDR1 and CDR2 are SGDLS and YYNGEE. This CDR3 is built from 16 residues. This chain's CDR3 is CASSPGVGRLNTEASF. The CDR3 DNA reads TGTGCCAGCAGCCCCGGGGTGGGGAGGTTGAACACTGAAGCTTCCTTT.

The J gene is TRBJ1-4, the V gene TRBV4-3, with 7 bases aligning to TRBD1. The V segment lost 0 bases and the J segment 3 bases; nucleotides outside the gene matches: 4. Germline CDR1 and CDR2: LGHNA and YSLEER. This CDR3 is 16 amino acids long. The CDR3 nucleotides read TGCGCCAGCAGCCAAGAACCGACAGGGCCTAATGAAAAACTGTTTTTT. Its translation is CASSQEPTGPNEKLFF.

The chain uses TRBV7-8 and TRBJ1-1, with TRBD1 identical over 9 bases. Germline V gene sequence: CDR1 SGHVS, CDR2 FQNEAQ. The length of the CDR3 is 13 residues. V trimming: 6 bases; J trimming: 11 bases; junction bases outside the gene matches: 10. CDR3 in DNA: TGTGCCAGCAGGGAACAGGGGGCGCTTAGGGCTTTCTTT. It translates to CASREQGALRAFF.

This chain connects TRBV5-1 to TRBJ2-3, with D tentatively TRBD2 (5 bases). Trimming removed 5 bases at V and 5 bases at J, with 15 bases between. Looked up from germline, CDR1 is SGHRS and CDR2 is YFSETQ. CDR3 length equals 14 residues. CDR3 sequence (DNA): TGCGCCAGCAGGGCCGGGGAGAGGATAGATACGCAGTATTTT. Amino acids: CASRAGERIDTQYF.